This TCR beta chain is from a study of naive and memory T cell subsets. Study observations and caveats: This RNA-based method may be sensitive to activation-related transcript changes.

An oligonucleotide containing a UMI was ligated to the 3' end of TCR cDNA. Unsorted total RNA, roughly 1 to 1000 ng, was DNase treated before reverse transcription. Within the sample, this clonotype is medium-sized. Its specificity is unknown. The CDR3 runs to 14 residues. The germline V gene has CDR1 SGHTA and CDR2 FQGNSA. Losses at the gene ends were 5 bases for V and 10 bases for J; bases not matched to a gene: 10. The SP2 primer and nested alpha and beta constant region primers amplified ligated cDNA in four rounds. MiXCR, applied by TCRdb to the 5' RACE reads, yields one record per CDR3 protein. The sample lists more than 45,000 distinct CDR3 sequences, about 4.8% seen once, with about 0.8% in the top ten.

The chain is built from TRBV7-2 and TRBJ2-7, with 11 bases identical to TRBD2. The sequence derives from a female donor in good health. CDR3 DNA sequence: TGTGCCAGCAGCCCCTATACTAGCGGGAGCGAACAGTACTTC. Translation: CASSPYTSGSEQYF.